The next 2 T cell receptor beta chains were all read from a single sample in a study of identifying expanded T cells in peripheral blood. Assay: immunoSEQ multiplex PCR; the TCRdb copy retains only in-frame clones and omits some. The sample lists around 94,000 clones; about 85% were seen once. Sequenced: blood. These TCRs come from a person aged 18 to 75 in good health.

The chain combines TRBV21-1 with TRBJ1-6. TRBV21-1 represents a pseudogene. The CDR3 is made up of 18 amino acids. The CDR3: CASSKTSGGTDYNSPLHF. CDR3 DNA sequence: TGTGCCAGCAGCAAAACGAGCGGCGGGACGGATTATAATTCACCCCTCCACTTT.

The V gene is TRBV18, the J gene TRBJ2-5; D remains unclear. The CDR3 contains 15 residues. CDR1 and CDR2 from the germline V gene are KGHSH and LQKENI. V was trimmed by 0 bases and J by 5 bases, leaving 13 bases between them. The CDR3 DNA reads as TGTGCCAGCTCACCACCGGGTCGGGCAAGGGAGACCCAGTACTTC. This sequence encodes CASSPPGRARETQYF.